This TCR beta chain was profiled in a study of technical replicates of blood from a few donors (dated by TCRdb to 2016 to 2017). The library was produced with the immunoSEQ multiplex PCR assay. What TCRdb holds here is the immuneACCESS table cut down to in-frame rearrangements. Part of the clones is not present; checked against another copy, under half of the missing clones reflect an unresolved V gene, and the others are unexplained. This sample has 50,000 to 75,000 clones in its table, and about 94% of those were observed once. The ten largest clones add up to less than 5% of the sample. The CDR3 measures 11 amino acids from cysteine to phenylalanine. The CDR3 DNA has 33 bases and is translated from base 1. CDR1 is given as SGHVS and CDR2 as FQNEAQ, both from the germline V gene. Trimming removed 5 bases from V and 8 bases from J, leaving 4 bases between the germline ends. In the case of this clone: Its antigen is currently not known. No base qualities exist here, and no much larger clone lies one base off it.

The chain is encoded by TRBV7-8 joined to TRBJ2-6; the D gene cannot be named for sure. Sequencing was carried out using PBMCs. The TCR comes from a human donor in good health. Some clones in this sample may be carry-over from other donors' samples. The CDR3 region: CASSPSNVLTF. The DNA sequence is TGTGCCAGCAGCCCTTCCAACGTCCTGACTTTC.